Given below is one TCR beta chain in context. Mismatch with germline at one junction end may stem from a read error. The entry originates in a study of blood T cell repertoires in COVID-19. Study in general: There were acute and convalescent COVID-19 samples, and they came from the United States, Italy and Spain. The analysed material was cDNA or gDNA that came from T cells, B-cell-depleted T cells, or PBMCs.

Patients from Seattle were sampled longitudinally, starting during active infection. Original data processing: Amplification from reference gene primers served as the basis for estimated nucleated cell counts. Profiling relied on immunoSEQ multiplex PCR, and the TCRdb table lists in-frame clones only, not all of them. D and trimming were read from the DNA, whereas the V and J calls and clone size are those reported in that table. The table shows roughly 120,000 clones, with over 85% occurring only once. The clonotype was recovered from a man in his sixties with COVID-19, enrolled during active disease. Sample: peripheral blood.

The CDR3 region is CASTLGGGNEKLFF. The CDR3, as DNA: TGTGCCAGCACCTTGGGGGGAGGTAATGAAAAACTGTTTTTT. J is TRBJ1-4 and V is TRBV5-4, with D possibly being TRBD1 (5 bases). This CDR3 has 14 residues. The germline gives CDR1 SGHNT, CDR2 YYREEE (reference sequence).